This TCR beta chain was identified during a study of shared clonotypes between healthy human individuals. In regard to this clone: Its antigen is still unknown.

The germline CDR1 and CDR2 sequences are SNHLY and FYNNEI. V shed 7 bases, J shed 4 bases, and the junction held 10 bases outside the gene matches. The CDR3 contains 15 residues. Deep-level running was used for the assay. Original processing methods: Quality scores were absent from the junction-only immunoSEQ sequences, so filtering differed. Generated by immunoSEQ multiplex PCR, the TCRdb table keeps only in-frame clones and is missing some. The DNA was the basis for D and trimming; V, J and clone size are from that table. This table holds around 2,000,000 clones, approximately 95% found once. Overall study results and limits: Of the naive CD4 clonotypes, roughly 5.2% were shared across a handful of donors.

This clonotype originated in a man in his late teens or twenties in good health. The chain combines TRBV2 with TRBJ1-2, with TRBD1 matching over 9 bases. Input material: naive CD4+ T cells sorted from blood. Indicated subset: CD45RA+ positively selected. The CDR3 protein is CASIMGGTGSYGYTF. The CDR3 DNA reads as TGTGCCAGCATTATGGGGGGGACAGGGAGCTATGGCTACACCTTC.